What follows are 4 T cell receptor beta chains derived from one specimen sequenced in a study of CXCR3-negative and CXCR3-positive naive CD8 T cells. The TRB cDNA libraries were prepared by 5' RACE with UMI labels. TCRdb reanalyzed the 5' RACE reads, giving one entry per CDR3 protein sequence and no DNA. The sample's table shows around 140,000 distinct CDR3 sequences. Study-level findings and limits: Against CXCR3-negative naive cells, CXCR3-positive naive cells showed more hydrophobic TRB CDR3s.

These receptors have no identified antigens. The specimen sequenced was naive CXCR3+ CD8+ T cells from blood. Subset in this sample: CD45RO-CCR7+CD27+CD95- naive CD8+ T cells expressing CXCR3 (TNR3+). The origin of the receptors is a human donor in good health. Some clones in this sample may be carry-over from other donors' samples.

The chain uses TRBV29-1 and TRBJ2-1; TCRdb proposes TRBD1, but this gene call is untestable without DNA. CDR1 is SQVTM and CDR2 is ANQGSEA in the germline V gene. This CDR3 spans 13 amino acids. The CDR3 here is CSVGGGIGNEQFF.

V and J are TRBV7-6 and TRBJ2-7. The CDR3 is 15 amino acids. CDR1 SGHVS and CDR2 FNYEAQ come from the germline V gene. This CDR3 reads CASSPTGSDYYEQYF.

The CDR3: CASSLDLKPTSTNTGELFF. The chain joins TRBV28 to TRBJ2-2. CDR1 and CDR2 from the germline V gene are MDHEN and SYDVKM. The CDR3 contains 19 residues.

V usage is TRBV7-6 and J usage is TRBJ1-2; the TRBD1 assignment by TCRdb is unverifiable without DNA. Germline V gene lookup returns CDR1 SGHVS and CDR2 FNYEAQ. The CDR3 is made up of 15 amino acids. The CDR3 is CASSLRDSLNYGYTF.